A selection of T cell receptor beta chains follows, all from one sample in a study of CD8+CD57+ T cells in acquired aplastic anemia. TCRdb called the reads again in MiXCR, with one record for every CDR3 protein. The sample records about 130,000 distinct CDR3 sequences, 40% to 45% being singletons. The sample comprised sorted CD4+, CD8+, or CD8+CD57+ T cells (not recorded which) from PBMCs. Every receptor here comes from a human donor in good health, serving as a control. The CDR3 runs from the conserved cysteine through the conserved F or W. D genes are given only for firm matches. The size entry is marked missing in some rows and otherwise reads once, few, many or a size class.

D gene: .; V gene: TRBV19; clone size: .; J gene: TRBJ2-3; CDR3 DNA: TGTGCCAGTAGTCCGGGGAACACAGATACGCAGTATTTT; CDR3 protein: CASSPGNTDTQYF
D gene: TRBD1; V gene: TRBV15; clone size: .; J gene: TRBJ1-1; CDR3 DNA: TGTGCCACCAGCACCTTCACAGGGGGCACTGAAGCTTTCTTT; CDR3 protein: CATSTFTGGTEAFF
D gene: TRBD1; V gene: TRBV5-4; clone size: .; J gene: TRBJ2-1; CDR3 DNA: TGTGCCAGCAGCTGGGGGACAGGGAATGAGCAGTTCTTC; CDR3 protein: CASSWGTGNEQFF
D gene: TRBD2; V gene: TRBV27; clone size: .; J gene: TRBJ2-2; CDR3 DNA: TGTGCCAGCAGTCCGCGGGGGGCCGGGAACACCGGGGAGCTGTTTTTT; CDR3 protein: CASSPRGAGNTGELFF
D gene: .; V gene: TRBV6-1; clone size: many; J gene: TRBJ2-7; CDR3 DNA: TGTGCCAGCAGTGTCCACGATACCTACGAGCAGTACTTC; CDR3 protein: CASSVHDTYEQYF
D gene: .; V gene: TRBV9; clone size: .; J gene: TRBJ1-2; CDR3 DNA: TGTGCCAGCAGCGGCAGGGAGAACTATGGCTACACCTTC; CDR3 protein: CASSGRENYGYTF
D gene: .; V gene: TRBV7-2; clone size: .; J gene: TRBJ2-6; CDR3 DNA: TGTGCCAGCACCGTTCGTGGGGCCAACGTCCTGACTTTC; CDR3 protein: CASTVRGANVLTF
D gene: TRBD2; V gene: TRBV20-1; clone size: many; J gene: TRBJ2-7; CDR3 DNA: TGCAGTGCTAGATCCGGGACTAGCGGGAAAAGCGAGCAGTACTTC; CDR3 protein: CSARSGTSGKSEQYF
D gene: .; V gene: TRBV9; clone size: many; J gene: TRBJ2-3; CDR3 DNA: TGTGCCAGCAGCGCTCGGGCAGATACGCAGTATTTT; CDR3 protein: CASSARADTQYF
D gene: TRBD1; V gene: TRBV6-1; clone size: many; J gene: TRBJ1-5; CDR3 DNA: TGTGCCAGCAGTGAAAGTAGACAGGGGGATCAGCCCCAGCATTTT; CDR3 protein: CASSESRQGDQPQHF
D gene: .; V gene: TRBV19; clone size: .; J gene: TRBJ1-5; CDR3 DNA: TGTGCCAGTAGTATATGGGGTCGGGGGGGTAGCAATCAGCCCCAGCATTTT; CDR3 protein: CASSIWGRGGSNQPQHF
D gene: .; V gene: TRBV28; clone size: .; J gene: TRBJ1-2; CDR3 DNA: TGTGCCAGCAGTCCGACAGGTCTCCTTGACTACACCTTC; CDR3 protein: CASSPTGLLDYTF
D gene: TRBD1; V gene: TRBV9; clone size: .; J gene: TRBJ1-4; CDR3 DNA: TGTGCCAGCAGCGTTTGCACAGGACAGGGATCTGTCACTAATGAAGAACTGTTTTTT; CDR3 protein: CASSVCTGQGSVTNEELFF
D gene: TRBD2; V gene: TRBV15; clone size: many; J gene: TRBJ2-4; CDR3 DNA: TGTGCCACCAGCCGTCCGGGAGGAGCCAAAAACATTCAGTACTTC; CDR3 protein: CATSRPGGAKNIQYF
D gene: .; V gene: TRBV15; clone size: .; J gene: TRBJ2-6; CDR3 DNA: TGTGCCACCAGCAGCCATAGGGAGCTATCAGGGGCCAACGTCCTGACTTTC; CDR3 protein: CATSSHRELSGANVLTF
D gene: .; V gene: TRBV19; clone size: .; J gene: TRBJ1-2; CDR3 DNA: TGTGCCAGTAGTATCGGTAAAGGAACGTCTAACTATGGCTACACCTTC; CDR3 protein: CASSIGKGTSNYGYTF
D gene: TRBD2; V gene: TRBV25-1; clone size: many; J gene: TRBJ2-1; CDR3 DNA: TGTGCCAGCGGGGGGGGTGGGAACCGCAGCTCCTACAATGAGCAGTTCTTC; CDR3 protein: CASGGGGNRSSYNEQFF
D gene: TRBD1; V gene: TRBV15; clone size: .; J gene: TRBJ1-4; CDR3 DNA: TGTGCCACCAGCACTTTTACCGGGACAGGGAATGAAAAACTGTCTTTC; CDR3 protein: CATSTFTGTGNEKLSF
D gene: .; V gene: TRBV19; clone size: .; J gene: TRBJ1-2; CDR3 DNA: TGTGCCAGTAGTAGCTTGGAGACAGGTCGTGGCTACACCTTC; CDR3 protein: CASSSLETGRGYTF
D gene: .; V gene: TRBV25-1; clone size: .; J gene: TRBJ1-4; CDR3 DNA: TGTGCCAGCAGTGAATATATCGACCCTGATGGGGCGGAAAAACTGTTTTTT; CDR3 protein: CASSEYIDPDGAEKLFF
D gene: TRBD1; V gene: TRBV10-3; clone size: .; J gene: TRBJ1-5; CDR3 DNA: TGTGCCAGCAGTTACGGGACAGGGGGCGGTCAGCATTTT; CDR3 protein: CASSYGTGGGQHF
D gene: .; V gene: TRBV2; clone size: .; J gene: TRBJ1-2; CDR3 DNA: TGTGCCAGCAGTGAGGGGGGGCTGAGGGGCTACACCTTC; CDR3 protein: CASSEGGLRGYTF
D gene: .; V gene: TRBV14; clone size: many; J gene: TRBJ1-1; CDR3 DNA: TGTGCCACCCACCATCTTGACAGACCCAACACTGAAGCTTTCTTT; CDR3 protein: CATHHLDRPNTEAFF
D gene: .; V gene: TRBV10-3; clone size: once; J gene: TRBJ2-1; CDR3 DNA: TGTGCCAGCAGCCCCATGGTGAAACAGGGAAACTCCTACAATGAGCAGTTCTTC; CDR3 protein: CASSPMVKQGNSYNEQFF
D gene: .; V gene: TRBV12-3/TRBV12-4; clone size: many; J gene: TRBJ2-7; CDR3 DNA: TGTGCCAGCCAAACGCGGGGCTACGAGCAGTACTTC; CDR3 protein: CASQTRGYEQYF
D gene: TRBD1; V gene: TRBV28; clone size: many; J gene: TRBJ1-5; CDR3 DNA: TGTGCCAGCAGTTATCAGGGGGCGCCAAATCAGCCCCAGCATTTT; CDR3 protein: CASSYQGAPNQPQHF
D gene: .; V gene: TRBV5-1; clone size: many; J gene: TRBJ1-2; CDR3 DNA: TGCGCCAGCAGCTTGGGTCAGGGTCTTGTTAGCTACACCTTC; CDR3 protein: CASSLGQGLVSYTF
D gene: TRBD1; V gene: TRBV28; clone size: .; J gene: TRBJ2-3; CDR3 DNA: TGTGCCAGCACGACAGGGGCAAGGATGGGGTATTTT; CDR3 protein: CASTTGARMGYF
D gene: TRBD1; V gene: TRBV2; clone size: .; J gene: TRBJ1-1; CDR3 DNA: TGTGCCAGCAGTCTCCGGGGACAGGGGGCTTCTGAAGCTTTCTTT; CDR3 protein: CASSLRGQGASEAFF
D gene: TRBD1; V gene: TRBV29-1; clone size: .; J gene: TRBJ1-2; CDR3 DNA: TGCAGCGGGGCGACAGGGTACCGTAACTATGGCTACACCTTC; CDR3 protein: CSGATGYRNYGYTF
D gene: TRBD2; V gene: TRBV10-3; clone size: .; J gene: TRBJ2-1; CDR3 DNA: TGTGCCATCGCTGCCTCACTAGCGGGAGGCCGCGCCCAGTTCTTC; CDR3 protein: CAIAASLAGGRAQFF
D gene: .; V gene: TRBV19; clone size: many; J gene: TRBJ1-6; CDR3 DNA: TGTGCCAGTAGTATGGGATTGACGGCACCTAATTCACCCCTCCACTTT; CDR3 protein: CASSMGLTAPNSPLHF
D gene: .; V gene: TRBV6-1; clone size: many; J gene: TRBJ2-7; CDR3 DNA: TGTGCCAGCAGCCGGGACGGAACCTACGAGCAGTACTTC; CDR3 protein: CASSRDGTYEQYF
D gene: TRBD1; V gene: TRBV19; clone size: many; J gene: TRBJ2-6; CDR3 DNA: TGTGCCAGTAGTACAGGGACAGGCTCCTCTGGGGCCAACGTCCTGACTTTC; CDR3 protein: CASSTGTGSSGANVLTF
D gene: .; V gene: TRBV11-2; clone size: many; J gene: TRBJ1-1; CDR3 DNA: TGTGCCAGCAGCTTAGAGGCCGGGTTATGGACTGAAGCTTTCTTT; CDR3 protein: CASSLEAGLWTEAFF
D gene: .; V gene: TRBV30; clone size: few; J gene: TRBJ2-1; CDR3 DNA: TGTGCCTGGAGTGTACGTGCAGGGGTGAGAAATGGGCAGTTCTTC; CDR3 protein: CAWSVRAGVRNGQFF
D gene: TRBD1; V gene: TRBV20-1; clone size: many; J gene: TRBJ1-5; CDR3 DNA: TGCAGTGCTAGGGAGACAGGGAAGATACAGCCCCAGCATTTT; CDR3 protein: CSARETGKIQPQHF
D gene: .; V gene: TRBV30; clone size: many; J gene: TRBJ2-3; CDR3 DNA: TGTGCCTGGAGGGGAGCGGGCAGCACAGATACGCAGTATTTT; CDR3 protein: CAWRGAGSTDTQYF
D gene: TRBD1; V gene: TRBV29-1; clone size: .; J gene: TRBJ2-1; CDR3 DNA: TGCAGCGTCACTGAGACAGGGGGTGGTGAGCAGTTCTTC; CDR3 protein: CSVTETGGGEQFF
D gene: TRBD2; V gene: TRBV10-3; clone size: once; J gene: TRBJ2-7; CDR3 DNA: TGTGCCATCAGTGAGTCGAAAGGACTAGCGGGATTTGACGAGCAGTACTTC; CDR3 protein: CAISESKGLAGFDEQYF
D gene: .; V gene: TRBV4-2; clone size: .; J gene: TRBJ1-5; CDR3 DNA: TGTGCCAGCAGCGCCGGCAATCAGCCCCAGCATTTT; CDR3 protein: CASSAGNQPQHF